The 18 T cell receptor beta chains below were found in one sample sequenced in a study of identifying expanded T cells in peripheral blood. TCRdb keeps only in-frame clones here, not all; method: immunoSEQ multiplex PCR. The sample records around 100,000 clones, approximately 90% being singletons. Sequencing input: blood. The receptors were sampled from a person between 18 and 69 years old in good health.

In this sample, this clone turned up a few times. This rearrangement joins TRBV19 to TRBJ1-6; 7 nucleotides line up with TRBD1. The ends lost 11 bases at V and 10 bases at J; junction bases unmatched: 11. Germline V gives CDR1 LNHDA, CDR2 SQIVND (reference sequence). This CDR3 is built from 13 residues. The CDR3 DNA follows: TGTGCCGCCCGGACAGGTCCGGGATCACCCCTCCACTTT. It encodes CAARTGPGSPLHF.

Notes on this clone: One end of the junction is discordant with germline, which a read error may explain. This chain uses TRBV7-9 with TRBJ2-3, with D perhaps TRBD1 or TRBD2 (6 bases each). The CDR3 totals 12 residues. CDR1 SEHNR and CDR2 FQNEAQ come from the germline V gene (reference sequence). In nucleotides, the CDR3 is TGTGCCAGCAACTTACAAGAGGGGGGGCAGTATTTT. Amino acid sequence: CASNLQEGGQYF.

The chain is built from TRBV4-3 and TRBJ2-7; TRBD1 aligns across 7 bases. The CDR3 loop spans 14 amino acids. V shed 2 bases and J 3 bases; nucleotides not matched to a gene: 4. Germline V gene lookup returns CDR1 LGHNA and CDR2 YSLEER. The CDR3 region is CASSQYRGNYEQYF. In DNA, the CDR3 is TGCGCCAGCAGCCAATACAGGGGAAACTACGAGCAGTACTTC.

This chain joins TRBV2 and TRBJ2-2; 10 bases are shared with TRBD2. The germline gives CDR1 SNHLY, CDR2 FYNNEI. CDR3 size: 16 residues. The J segment lost 1 base and the V segment lost 7 bases, leaving 6 bases of the junction unmatched. The CDR3 spells CASTTLAGGNTGELFF. The DNA for the CDR3 is TGTGCCAGCACCACGTTAGCGGGGGGGAACACCGGGGAGCTGTTTTTT.

The chain uses TRBV6-6 and TRBJ2-4; D is unclear. The V end was cut by 6 bases, the J end by 9 bases, with 9 bases between. The CDR3 loop spans 11 amino acids. Germline CDR1 and CDR2: MNHNY and SVGAGI (reference sequence). The CDR3 reads CASSVPPIQYF. CDR3 sequence (DNA): TGTGCCAGCAGCGTACCCCCCATTCAGTACTTC.

The chain is built from TRBV30 and TRBJ1-2, with TRBD1 matching 7 bases. There are 15 residues in the CDR3. Trimming at V came to 2 bases and at J to 4 bases, leaving 10 bases not matched to a gene. The germline gives CDR1 GTSNPN, CDR2 SVGIG (reference sequence). The CDR3 sequence is CAWSLSTGAGYGYTF. CDR3 DNA sequence: TGTGCCTGGAGTCTATCAACAGGGGCTGGCTATGGCTACACCTTC.

The chain recombines TRBV7-2 with TRBJ2-5; TRBD1 is a possible D gene (6 bases). V was pared by 4 bases and J by 5 bases, with 8 bases between. The CDR3 extends over 12 amino acids. The germline gives CDR1 SGHTA, CDR2 FQGNSA. The DNA for the CDR3 is TGTGCCAGCAGCTGGGGGCGGGAGACCCAGTACTTC. Translated, it gives CASSWGRETQYF.

The chain is built from TRBV6-5 and TRBJ2-7, with TRBD1 matching 7 bases. V trimming: 6 bases; J trimming: 5 bases; junction bases outside the gene matches: 7. CDR3 length: 13 amino acids. Germline lookup yields CDR1 MNHEY and CDR2 SVGAGI. The CDR3 region is CASRLTGAHEQYF. DNA for the CDR3: TGTGCCAGCAGATTAACAGGGGCCCACGAGCAGTACTTC.

This clone was counted between two and nine times. The chain couples TRBV19 to TRBJ1-2, with unresolved D. The CDR3 runs 14 residues. Germline V gene lookup returns CDR1 LNHDA and CDR2 SQIVND (reference sequence). Trimming left V 10 bases short and J 1 base short, with 16 bases between. CDR3: CATLGRAYNYGYTF. CDR3 coding DNA: TGTGCCACCTTAGGGCGGGCCTATAACTATGGCTACACCTTC.

This chain connects TRBV11-2 to TRBJ2-7; D perhaps matches TRBD1 (5 bases). The CDR3 contains 12 residues. Trimming left V 5 bases short and J 1 base short, with 6 bases between. Germline CDR1 SGHAT, CDR2 FQNNGV. The CDR3 loop reads CASSTGSYEQYF. The DNA of the CDR3 is TGTGCCAGCAGCACAGGTTCCTACGAGCAGTACTTC.

This clone has a single count. The chain recombines TRBV28 with TRBJ1-2; D uncertain. Germline CDR1 MDHEN, CDR2 SYDVKM. Trimming left V 8 bases short and J 4 bases short, with 8 bases between. The length of the CDR3 is 11 residues. Written as DNA, the CDR3 is TGTGCCAGCGGGCGTCCCTATGGCTACACCTTC. As protein: CASGRPYGYTF.

The J gene is TRBJ1-2, the V gene TRBV25-1; TRBD1 is a possible D gene (5 bases). V lost 3 bases and J lost 6, with 8 bases in between. The CDR3 contains 12 residues. CDR1 and CDR2 (germline): MGHDK, SYGVNS. CDR3 coding DNA: TGTGCCAGCAGTGAGGGGACGGATGGCTACACCTTC. It encodes CASSEGTDGYTF.

This chain joins TRBV5-5 and TRBJ1-6; no clear D gene. In germline, CDR1 is SGHKS, CDR2 YYEKEE (reference sequence). The CDR3 spans 16 residues. Deletions cut 1 base from V and 7 bases from J, with 15 bases between. CDR3 sequence reads: CASSLTELKGNSPLHF. The CDR3 DNA sequence: TGTGCCAGCAGCTTGACAGAGCTAAAGGGCAATTCACCCCTCCACTTT.

This chain links TRBV6-5 with TRBJ2-2; the D is unclear. The CDR3 has 15 amino acids. From germline, CDR1 is MNHEY and CDR2 SVGAGI. Between the trimmed V and J ends, which lost 4 bases and 6 bases, there was a span of 15 bases. CDR3 nucleotides: TGTGCCAGCAGTTCCCGACTGAACTCGGCCGGGGAGCTGTTTTTT. Protein product: CASSSRLNSAGELFF.

V and J are TRBV10-1 and TRBJ1-1; no clear D gene. This CDR3 spans 12 amino acids. Between the trimmed V and J ends, which lost 6 bases and 1 base, there was a span of 6 bases. Germline V gives CDR1 WNHNN, CDR2 SYGVQD (reference sequence). CDR3 coding DNA: TGCGCCAGCAGCCTGGAGAACACTGAAGCTTTCTTT. The encoded protein is CASSLENTEAFF.

The V and J genes are TRBV9 and TRBJ2-5; 10 nucleotides match TRBD2. This CDR3 is built from 16 residues. With V trimmed by 0 bases and J by 1 base, 3 bases remained unmatched. Germline CDR1 and CDR2: SGDLS and YYNGEE. The CDR3: CASSVESSGGQETQYF. CDR3 bases: TGTGCCAGCAGCGTAGAGTCTAGCGGGGGCCAAGAGACCCAGTACTTC.

The count of this clone is one. V is TRBV7-9 and J is TRBJ2-1; 14 nucleotides align to TRBD2. The CDR3 has 16 amino acids. The junction had 3 bases not matched to a gene; V was cut back by 2 bases and J by 6 bases. Germline CDR1 and CDR2: SEHNR and FQNEAQ (reference sequence). For the CDR3, the DNA is TGTGCCAGCAGCTTACCGGGACTAGCGGGGGCCAATGAGCAGTTCTTC. Its protein product is CASSLPGLAGANEQFF.

The chain joins TRBV7-6 to TRBJ2-1, with 9 positions matching TRBD1. With V trimmed by 5 bases and J by 6 bases, 8 bases remained unmatched. The CDR3 runs to 15 residues. Germline V gene lookup returns CDR1 SGHVS and CDR2 FNYEAQ. The CDR3 DNA reads as TGTGCCAGCAGCCCTCCGACAGGGGGTGGCAATGAGCAGTTCTTC. Encoded protein: CASSPPTGGGNEQFF. The full variable domain, completed using reference TRBV7-6 and TRBJ2-1, is GAGVSQSPRYKVTKRGQDVALRCDPISGHVSLYWYRQALGQGPEFLTYFNYEAQQDKSGLPNDRFSAERPEGSISTLTIQRTEQRDSAMYRCASSPPTGGGNEQFFGPGTRLTVL.